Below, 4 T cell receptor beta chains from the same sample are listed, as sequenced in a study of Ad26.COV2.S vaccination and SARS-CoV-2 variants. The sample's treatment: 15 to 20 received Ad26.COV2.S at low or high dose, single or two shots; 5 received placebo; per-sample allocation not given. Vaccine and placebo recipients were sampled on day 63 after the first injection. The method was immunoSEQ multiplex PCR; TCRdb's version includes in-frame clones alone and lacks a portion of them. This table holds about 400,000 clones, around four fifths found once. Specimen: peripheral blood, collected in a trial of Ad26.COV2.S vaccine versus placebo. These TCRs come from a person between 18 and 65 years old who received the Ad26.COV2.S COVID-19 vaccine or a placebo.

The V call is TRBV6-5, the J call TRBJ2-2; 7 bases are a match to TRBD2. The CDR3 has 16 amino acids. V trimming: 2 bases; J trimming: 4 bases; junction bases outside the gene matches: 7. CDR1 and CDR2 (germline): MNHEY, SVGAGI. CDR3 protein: CASSYLPSGGTGELFF. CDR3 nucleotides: TGTGCCAGCAGTTACCTCCCCTCGGGAGGCACCGGGGAGCTGTTTTTT.

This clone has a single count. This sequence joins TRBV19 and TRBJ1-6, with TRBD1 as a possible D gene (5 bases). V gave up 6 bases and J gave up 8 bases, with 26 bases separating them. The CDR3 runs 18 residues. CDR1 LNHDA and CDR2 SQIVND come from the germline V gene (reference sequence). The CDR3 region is CASSSRPFRGTGDSPLHF. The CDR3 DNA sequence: TGTGCCAGTAGCAGCCGCCCCTTCCGTGGGACCGGAGATTCACCCCTCCACTTT.

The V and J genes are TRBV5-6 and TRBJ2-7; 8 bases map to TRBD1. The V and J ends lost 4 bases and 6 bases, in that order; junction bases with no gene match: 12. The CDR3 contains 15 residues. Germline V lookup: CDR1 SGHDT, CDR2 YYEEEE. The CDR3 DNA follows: TGTGCCAGCAGCCAACCCCTCCGGACAGGGCCCGAGCAGTACTTC. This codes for CASSQPLRTGPEQYF. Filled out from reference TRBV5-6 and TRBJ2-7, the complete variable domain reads DAGVTQSPTHLIKTRGQQVTLRCSPKSGHDTVSWYQQALGQGPQFIFQYYEEEERQRGNFPDRFSGHQFPNYSSELNVNALLLGDSALYLCASSQPLRTGPEQYFGPGTRLTVT.

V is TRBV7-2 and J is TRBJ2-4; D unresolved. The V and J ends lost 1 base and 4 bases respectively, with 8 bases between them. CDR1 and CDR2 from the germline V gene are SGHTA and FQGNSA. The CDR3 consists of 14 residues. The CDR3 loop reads CASSLVLGKNIQYF. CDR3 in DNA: TGTGCCAGCAGCTTAGTATTGGGGAAAAACATTCAGTACTTC.